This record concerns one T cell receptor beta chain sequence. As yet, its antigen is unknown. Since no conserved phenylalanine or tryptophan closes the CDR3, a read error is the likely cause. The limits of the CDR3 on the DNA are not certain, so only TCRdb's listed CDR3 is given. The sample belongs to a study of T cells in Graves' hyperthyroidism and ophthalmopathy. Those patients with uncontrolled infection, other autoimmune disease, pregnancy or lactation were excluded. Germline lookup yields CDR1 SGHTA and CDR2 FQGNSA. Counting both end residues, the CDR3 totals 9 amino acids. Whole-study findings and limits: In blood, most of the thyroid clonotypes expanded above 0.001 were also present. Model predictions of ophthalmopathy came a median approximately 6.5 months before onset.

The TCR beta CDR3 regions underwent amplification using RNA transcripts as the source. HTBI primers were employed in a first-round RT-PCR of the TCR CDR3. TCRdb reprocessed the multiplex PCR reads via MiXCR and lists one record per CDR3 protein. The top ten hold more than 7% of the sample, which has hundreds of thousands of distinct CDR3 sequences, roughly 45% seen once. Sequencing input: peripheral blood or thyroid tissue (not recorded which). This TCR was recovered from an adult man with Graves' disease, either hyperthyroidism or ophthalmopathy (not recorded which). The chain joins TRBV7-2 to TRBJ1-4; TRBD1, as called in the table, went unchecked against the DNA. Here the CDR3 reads CASRGRAGY.